This TCR beta chain appears in the sequencing data of a study of tumor-infiltrating lymphocytes in oesophageal squamous cell carcinoma (dated by TCRdb to about 2016). From a lookup of the germline V gene, CDR1 and CDR2 are SGHAT and FQNNGV. Including the terminal cysteine and phenylalanine, the CDR3 comprises 14 residues. Only the CDR3 region is kept as DNA, spanning 42 bases read in frame from base 1. The V end gives up 4 bases and the J end 1 base, leaving 3 bases in the junction not matched to a gene. Worth noting for this clonotype: Its binding antigen is unknown. The sample holds no much larger clone one base away, and base qualities are not on file.

Library method: PCR. Instrument on record: Illumina HiSeq 2000. Using fastp trimming at Q25 and MiXCR clonotype assembly, TCRdb reanalyzed the public sequencing data and kept in-frame beta chains. All rows with the same CDR3 protein become a single entry with the most common DNA and genes. The sample data list around 15,000 distinct CDR3 sequences, and 40% to 65% of these were observed just once. The ten largest clonotypes hold about 18% of the sample. This receptor was identified in a male donor with esophageal squamous cell carcinoma. The rearranged segments are TRBV11-2 and TRBJ1-1, with 7 junctional bases fitting TRBD1. The sequenced sample consisted of esophageal tumor tissue. The CDR3 is CASSSRTGNTEAFF. The sequenced DNA is TGTGCCAGCAGCTCAAGGACAGGGAACACTGAAGCTTTCTTT.